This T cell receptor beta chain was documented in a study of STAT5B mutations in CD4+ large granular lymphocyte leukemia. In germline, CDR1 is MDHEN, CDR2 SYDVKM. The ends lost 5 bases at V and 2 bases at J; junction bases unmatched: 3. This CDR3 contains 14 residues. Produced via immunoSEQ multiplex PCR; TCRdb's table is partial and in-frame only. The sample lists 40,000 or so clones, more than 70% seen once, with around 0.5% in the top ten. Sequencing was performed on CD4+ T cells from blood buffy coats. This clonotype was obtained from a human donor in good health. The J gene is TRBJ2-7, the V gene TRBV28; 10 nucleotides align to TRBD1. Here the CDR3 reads CASSIGQGAYEQYF. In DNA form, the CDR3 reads TGTGCCAGCAGTATCGGACAGGGGGCCTACGAGCAGTACTTC.